Listed here are 22 T cell receptor beta chains from one sample, sequenced in a study of blood T cell repertoires in COVID-19. TCRdb's copy holds only in-frame clones and misses some; the assay was immunoSEQ multiplex PCR. Here the sample spans 210,000 or so clones, 81% being singletons. The sample consisted of PBMCs or T cells enriched from blood (not recorded which). These receptor sequences come from a woman between 50 and 59 years old with acute COVID-19.

This clone was counted only a few times. This chain connects TRBV6-5 to TRBJ1-3, with 9 bases identical to TRBD1. CDR1 and CDR2 from the germline V gene are MNHEY and SVGAGI. Unmatched junction bases numbered 5, after V lost 5 bases and J lost 3 bases. This CDR3 comprises 15 residues. The CDR3 nucleotides are TGTGCCAGCAGTAAACAGGGGGCGTTTGGAAACACCATATATTTT. Protein: CASSKQGAFGNTIYF.

The V call is TRBV19, the J call TRBJ1-3; D is unclear. V shed 6 bases and J shed 0 bases, with 12 bases lying between them. The CDR3 sequence is 15 residues long. Germline V gene sequence: CDR1 LNHDA, CDR2 SQIVND (reference sequence). For the CDR3, the DNA is TGTGCCAGTAGAAGGACTCCCAGCTCTGGAAACACCATATATTTT. This gives the protein CASRRTPSSGNTIYF.

This clone showed up just a few times. V gene TRBV6-5 combines with J gene TRBJ1-3; no clear D. Trimming shortened V by 6 bases and J by 2 bases, and 8 bases separated the two germline ends. Germline-derived CDR1 and CDR2 are MNHEY and SVGAGI. The CDR3 is made up of 13 amino acids. The CDR3 sequence: CASRAGAGNTIYF. In DNA form, the CDR3 reads TGTGCCAGCAGGGCAGGTGCTGGAAACACCATATATTTT.

The CDR3 protein is CASSQELVSTGGYGSYNEQFF. The CDR3 nucleotides read TGTGCCAGCAGCCAAGAGCTGGTTTCGACAGGGGGCTATGGCTCCTACAATGAGCAGTTCTTC. The rearrangement joins TRBV4-2 to TRBJ2-1; 10 bases are a match to TRBD1. Germline V gives CDR1 LGHNA, CDR2 YNFKEQ. The length of the CDR3 is 21 residues. V was clipped by 0 bases and J by 0 bases; unmatched bases: 14.

A few counts support this clone. The gene calls are TRBV12-5 and TRBJ1-1; a weak D match, TRBD1 (6 bases). CDR3 size: 12 residues. In germline, CDR1 is LGHNT, CDR2 FRNRAP. V was cut by 6 bases and J by 1 base, with 6 bases left in between. Here the CDR3 reads CASGTGNTEAFF. The CDR3 region has the DNA TGTGCTAGTGGGACAGGGAACACTGAAGCTTTCTTT.

This chain links TRBV27 with TRBJ2-5; 9 positions match TRBD2. Germline V gene sequence: CDR1 MNHEY, CDR2 SMNVEV (reference sequence). The CDR3 loop spans 15 amino acids. V lost 6 bases, J lost 7 bases, and 12 bases stayed unmatched. The CDR3 here is CASSEAAGGVVTQYF. CDR3 DNA: TGTGCCAGCAGCGAGGCAGCGGGGGGCGTAGTGACCCAGTACTTC.

The chain combines TRBV6-5 with TRBJ2-3; possible D gene TRBD1, 5 bases. CDR1 is MNHEY and CDR2 is SVGAGI in the germline V gene. V shed 6 bases and J shed 2 bases, with 15 bases lying between them. CDR3 length: 15 residues. The CDR3 loop is CASRDRITPTDTQYF. CDR3 in DNA: TGTGCCAGCAGAGACAGAATAACCCCCACAGATACGCAGTATTTT.

A few counts support this clone. This rearrangement joins TRBV19 to TRBJ2-1, with a weak D call TRBD1 (7 bases). Trimming stripped 7 bases from V and 2 bases from J, with 15 bases between. Per germline, CDR1 LNHDA and CDR2 SQIVND (reference sequence). The CDR3 totals 15 residues. CDR3 amino acids: CASISRGAPYNEQFF. DNA of the CDR3: TGTGCCAGTATTAGCAGGGGGGCCCCCTACAATGAGCAGTTCTTC.

The chain uses TRBV10-3 and TRBJ2-1; D remains ambiguous. This CDR3 region has 18 residues. V lost 2 bases and J 0 bases, leaving 17 bases between the germline ends. Germline values: CDR1 ENHRY, CDR2 SYGVKD. CDR3 sequence: CAISENPPQMSSYNEQFF. The DNA for the CDR3 is TGTGCCATCAGTGAGAACCCCCCTCAAATGAGCTCCTACAATGAGCAGTTCTTC.

On this clone itself: Other DNA sequences in this specimen translate into the identical CDR3. The chain recombines TRBV27 with TRBJ2-7, with D possibly being TRBD2 (5 bases). CDR3 length: 14 residues. Per the germline V gene, CDR1 is MNHEY and CDR2 is SMNVEV (reference sequence). Between the trimmed V and J ends, which lost 2 bases and 3 bases, there was a span of 11 bases. The CDR3 spells CASSLAGLSYEQYF. In DNA, the CDR3 is TGTGCCAGCAGTTTAGCGGGCCTGAGCTACGAGCAGTACTTC.

The chain has TRBV4-3 and TRBJ2-3; 9 nucleotides agree with TRBD2. The CDR3 covers 17 residues. With 4 bases clipped from V and 1 base from J, the junction kept 9 bases outside the gene matches. Germline V gives CDR1 LGHNA, CDR2 YSLEER. The CDR3 DNA reads TGCGCCAGCAGCCCCTTGGGTAGCGGGGGCCGCACAGATACGCAGTATTTT. Translated: CASSPLGSGGRTDTQYF.

This rearrangement joins TRBV6-6 to TRBJ2-7, with 8 bases lining up with TRBD2. V shed 6 bases and J 9 bases; nucleotides not matched to a gene: 16. The CDR3 has 15 amino acids. Germline assignment: CDR1 MNHNY and CDR2 SVGAGI (reference sequence). CDR3 coding DNA: TGTGCCAGCAGGGGAATCTCCAGCGGGAGTGTAGGGCAGTACTTC. It yields the protein CASRGISSGSVGQYF.

The CDR3 sequence is CASSQGLMPGNTIYF. The CDR3 bases are TGTGCCAGCAGCCAAGGACTTATGCCGGGAAACACCATATATTTT. The chain combines TRBV14 with TRBJ1-3; D unclear. The V end lost 1 base, the J end lost 4 bases, and 11 bases lay between the germline ends. CDR3 size: 15 residues. Germline CDR1 reads SGHDN; CDR2 reads FVKESK.

The V call is TRBV28, the J call TRBJ1-5; 7 nucleotides agree with TRBD1. Germline trimming cut 3 bases from V and 4 bases from J; bases unmatched to any gene: 15. This CDR3 is 18 amino acids long. Germline V gene sequence: CDR1 MDHEN, CDR2 SYDVKM. The CDR3 sequence: CASSLIRSTGLRNQPQHF. As DNA, the CDR3 is TGTGCCAGCAGTTTGATCCGCTCGACAGGGTTGAGGAATCAGCCCCAGCATTTT.

The chain carries TRBV12-5 and TRBJ1-1; 11 positions match TRBD1. J gave up 4 bases and V 5 bases, and 9 bases lay outside the gene matches. The CDR3 has 16 amino acids. Germline CDR1 is LGHNT and CDR2 is FRNRAP. The chain's CDR3 is CASGRDRGSGATEAFF. Here the CDR3 DNA reads TGTGCTAGTGGTAGGGACAGGGGGTCGGGGGCCACTGAAGCTTTCTTT.

This rearrangement joins TRBV7-8 to TRBJ1-3, with D unclear. In germline, CDR1 is SGHVS, CDR2 FQNEAQ. There are 15 residues in the CDR3. The ends were cut back, 3 bases at V and 0 bases at J, with 9 bases in the middle. The CDR3 loop is CASSFLGTSGNTIYF. The DNA of the CDR3 is TGTGCCAGCAGCTTTTTGGGCACCTCTGGAAACACCATATATTTT.

The J gene is TRBJ2-3, the V gene TRBV2, with D maybe TRBD2 (6 bases). The germline gives CDR1 SNHLY, CDR2 FYNNEI. The CDR3 length is 18 residues. The V and J ends lost 6 bases and 1 base respectively, with 23 bases between them. This CDR3 is CASSRRAASGGGTDTQYF. In DNA form, the CDR3 reads TGTGCCAGCAGCCGCAGAGCGGCGAGCGGAGGGGGCACAGATACGCAGTATTTT. The full variable domain, with the rest looked up from reference TRBV2 and TRBJ2-3, is EPEVTQTPSHQVTQMGQEVILRCVPISNHLYFYWYRQILGQKVEFLVSFYNNEISEKSEIFDDQFSVERPDGSNFTLKIRSTKLEDSAMYFCASSRRAASGGGTDTQYFGPGTRLTVL.

This chain links TRBV7-6 with TRBJ1-1, with 9 bases fitting TRBD1. Looked up from germline, CDR1 is SGHVS and CDR2 is FNYEAQ. The CDR3 spans 16 residues. The ends lost 5 bases at V and 5 bases at J; junction bases unmatched: 12. The CDR3 region is CASSPPLTGGRTEAFF. CDR3 DNA: TGTGCCAGCAGCCCTCCTTTGACAGGGGGTCGGACTGAAGCTTTCTTT.

The chain has TRBV5-1 and TRBJ2-6; perhaps TRBD1 as D (8 bases). The CDR3 runs 16 residues. Germline V lookup: CDR1 SGHRS, CDR2 YFSETQ. V lost 7 bases, J lost 2 bases, and 16 bases lay in between. The CDR3 bases are TGCGCCAGCGGTTATACAGGGGGGGCTGGGGCCAACGTCCTGACTTTC. It translates to CASGYTGGAGANVLTF.

The chain uses TRBV7-6 and TRBJ2-7; 10 bases fit TRBD2. The germline gives CDR1 SGHVS, CDR2 FNYEAQ. Losses at the gene ends were 0 bases for V and 3 bases for J; bases not matched to a gene: 8. The CDR3 contains 17 residues. CDR3 sequence: CASSLAPASGSIYEQYF. CDR3 sequence (DNA): TGTGCCAGCAGCTTAGCCCCCGCTAGCGGGAGTATCTACGAGCAGTACTTC.

The chain links TRBV15 to TRBJ1-5; TRBD1 matches 7 bases. From germline, CDR1 is LNHNV and CDR2 YYDKDF (reference sequence). J lost 5 bases, V lost 2 bases, and 12 bases had no gene match. The CDR3 runs to 17 residues. The CDR3 sequence is CATSRNRQGWVDQPQHF. DNA of the CDR3: TGTGCCACCAGCAGAAATAGACAGGGATGGGTGGATCAGCCCCAGCATTTT.

The J gene is TRBJ1-1, the V gene TRBV18, with D tentatively TRBD1 (6 bases). Germline V gene data show CDR1 as KGHSH and CDR2 as LQKENI. The CDR3 loop spans 17 amino acids. V was pared by 3 bases and J by 1 base, with 18 bases between. Written as DNA, the CDR3 is TGTGCCAGCTCACCCGACGGACAGATGGTTTGGAACACTGAAGCTTTCTTT. It translates to CASSPDGQMVWNTEAFF.